The 27 T cell receptor beta chains given below trace back to one sample, sequenced in a study of CD8+ T cells in alopecia areata. Reverse transcription of extracted RNA yielded cDNA, which provided the sequencing template. Here immunoSEQ multiplex PCR was the method, and the copy in TCRdb shows in-frame clones only, minus some. The sample lists more than 95,000 clones; 45% to 50% were seen once. What was sequenced was NKG2D-low CD8+ T cells sorted from blood. The receptors shown here come from a human donor with alopecia areata.

V and J are TRBV27 and TRBJ2-5, with 9 bases fitting TRBD1. Per germline, CDR1 MNHEY and CDR2 SMNVEV (reference sequence). V shed 2 bases, J shed 1 base, and the junction held 8 bases outside the gene matches. This CDR3 spans 17 amino acids. The CDR3: CASSLGTGTGAQETQYF. The DNA of the CDR3 is TGTGCCAGCAGTTTAGGGACAGGGACGGGAGCCCAAGAGACCCAGTACTTC.

V usage is TRBV30 and J usage is TRBJ1-2; D is perhaps TRBD1 (5 bases). V lost 8 bases and J 4 bases, leaving 17 bases between the germline ends. The CDR3 covers 13 residues. Germline assignment: CDR1 GTSNPN and CDR2 SVGIG (reference sequence). CDR3 sequence: CAPETRDGYGYTF. CDR3 coding DNA: TGTGCCCCCGAGACCAGGGACGGCTATGGCTACACCTTC.

This clone has more than one count but fewer than ten. The V gene is TRBV14, the J gene TRBJ2-7; the match to TRBD1 covers 11 bases. V shed 6 bases and J 7 bases; nucleotides not matched to a gene: 5. CDR3 size: 13 residues. CDR1 is SGHDN and CDR2 is FVKESK in the germline V gene. CDR3 sequence (DNA): TGTGCCAGCAGTTGGACAGGGGGCTCAGAGCAGTACTTC. Protein sequence: CASSWTGGSEQYF.

In this sample, this clone turned up a few times. The chain is built from TRBV29-1 and TRBJ2-3; unclear D gene. V lost 6 bases and J lost 2, with 12 bases in between. CDR1 is SQVTM, CDR2 ANQGSEA, per germline. The CDR3 totals 13 residues. CDR3 in amino acids: CSVLWADTDTQYF. The CDR3 bases are TGCAGCGTCCTCTGGGCCGACACAGATACGCAGTATTTT.

This clone was counted only a few times. The CDR3 DNA follows: TGTGCCAGCAGCTCACGGACTGGAAGACAGCCCACAGATACGCAGTATTTT. Amino acids: CASSSRTGRQPTDTQYF. V usage is TRBV9 and J usage is TRBJ2-3; possibly TRBD1 or TRBD2 for D (5 bases each). V shed 4 bases and J shed 2 bases, with 20 bases lying between them. CDR3 length: 17 residues. Per the germline V gene, CDR1 is SGDLS and CDR2 is YYNGEE.

The chain is built from TRBV13 and TRBJ2-7; TRBD1 might be the D (6 bases). The germline gives CDR1 PRHDT, CDR2 FYEKMQ (reference sequence). V was trimmed by 3 bases and J by 3 bases, leaving 9 bases between them. CDR3 size: 13 residues. The CDR3 spells CASSLGANYEQYF. The CDR3 DNA is TGTGCCAGCAGCTTGGGGGCCAACTACGAGCAGTACTTC.

There are a few counts of this clone. The gene calls are TRBV29-1 and TRBJ2-5; the match to TRBD1 covers 8 bases. Gene TRBJ2-7 matches the end of the DNA better, so the J call may be wrong. The CDR3 totals 12 residues. Germline CDR1 SQVTM, CDR2 ANQGSEA. The CDR3 spells CSVEDRADEQYF. The DNA for the CDR3 is TGCAGCGTTGAGGACAGGGCCGACGAGCAGTACTTC.

The rearrangement links TRBV29-1 to TRBJ1-2, with unresolved D. The CDR3 is 13 amino acids. Germline loops: CDR1 SQVTM, CDR2 ANQGSEA. V lost 3 bases to trimming and J lost 2 bases, with 10 bases between them. This chain's CDR3 is CSVEYGVNYGYTF. CDR3 nucleotides: TGCAGCGTTGAGTACGGAGTCAACTATGGCTACACCTTC. The complete variable domain, with remaining parts taken from reference TRBV29-1 and TRBJ1-2, reads SAVISQKPSRDICQRGTSLTIQCQVDSQVTMMFWYRQQPGQSLTLIATANQGSEATYESGFVIDKFPISRPNLTFSTLTVSNMSPEDSSIYLCSVEYGVNYGYTFGSGTRLTVV.

The chain joins TRBV5-1 to TRBJ2-7; D perhaps matches TRBD1 (6 bases). V was shortened by 1 base and J by 2 bases, with 10 bases between the two germline ends. Germline V gives CDR1 SGHRS, CDR2 YFSETQ. The CDR3 is 14 amino acids. CDR3 coding DNA: TGCGCCAGCAGCTTGACAGGGAACCCCTACGAGCAGTACTTC. Its protein is CASSLTGNPYEQYF. Full variable domain (rest looked up from reference TRBV5-1 and TRBJ2-7): KAGVTQTPRYLIKTRGQQVTLSCSPISGHRSVSWYQQTPGQGLQFLFEYFSETQRNKGNFPGRFSGRQFSNSRSEMNVSTLELGDSALYLCASSLTGNPYEQYFGPGTRLTVT.

This rearrangement joins TRBV6-5 to TRBJ2-5, with a tentative D call TRBD2 (6 bases). Germline V CDR1 and CDR2: MNHEY, SVGAGI. Trimming stripped 0 bases from V and 4 bases from J, with 6 bases between. The CDR3 is 13 amino acids. This CDR3 is CASSYSGGETQYF. In DNA, the CDR3 is TGTGCCAGCAGTTACTCGGGGGGAGAGACCCAGTACTTC.

This rearrangement joins TRBV9 to TRBJ2-1; unclear D gene. This CDR3 spans 15 amino acids. V lost 3 bases and J lost 5, with 15 bases in between. Germline V gene lookup returns CDR1 SGDLS and CDR2 YYNGEE. Here the CDR3 DNA reads TGTGCCAGCAGCGCACCCAGTCCCAATAACAATGAGCAGTTCTTC. Protein sequence: CASSAPSPNNNEQFF.

This clone was counted only a few times. The CDR3 region is CSVEVGAYGYTF. The DNA for the CDR3 is TGCAGCGTTGAAGTCGGTGCCTATGGCTACACCTTC. This sequence joins TRBV29-1 and TRBJ1-2; D unclear. This CDR3 comprises 12 residues. Trimming shortened V by 1 base and J by 4 bases, and 7 bases separated the two germline ends. Germline V gene lookup returns CDR1 SQVTM and CDR2 ANQGSEA.

This rearrangement joins TRBV29-1 to TRBJ2-7; D remains unclear. The CDR3 is made up of 13 amino acids. Germline V gene sequence: CDR1 SQVTM, CDR2 ANQGSEA. Deletions cut 6 bases from V and 2 bases from J, with 14 bases between. CDR3 loop: CSVAAGVAYEQYF. The CDR3 DNA reads as TGCAGCGTGGCGGCCGGTGTCGCCTACGAGCAGTACTTC.

This clone was counted only a few times. At the DNA level, this CDR3 is encoded by other sequences in the same sample as well. V gene TRBV29-1 combines with J gene TRBJ1-2; D unclear. Deletions cut 2 bases from V and 3 bases from J, with 7 bases between. In germline, CDR1 is SQVTM, CDR2 ANQGSEA. This CDR3 is built from 12 residues. In DNA, the CDR3 is TGCAGCGTTGAATGGACTGACTATGGCTACACCTTC. Translated, it gives CSVEWTDYGYTF.

The gene calls are TRBV9 and TRBJ2-7; D tentatively reads TRBD1 or TRBD2 (5 bases each). CDR3 length: 14 amino acids. V lost 5 bases, J lost 1 base, and 13 bases lay in between. Germline loops: CDR1 SGDLS, CDR2 YYNGEE. Here the CDR3 reads CASSISWGSYEQYF. CDR3 sequence (DNA): TGTGCCAGCAGTATATCCTGGGGGTCCTACGAGCAGTACTTC.

The count of this clone is one. J is TRBJ2-5 and V is TRBV28, with 8 nucleotides matching TRBD2. The CDR3 is made up of 15 amino acids. V dropped 3 bases and J dropped 3; count of bases not matched to a gene: 6. Germline V gene sequence: CDR1 MDHEN, CDR2 SYDVKM. DNA of the CDR3: TGTGCCAGCAGTTTTAGAGCGGGGGCCGAAGAGACCCAGTACTTC. It yields the protein CASSFRAGAEETQYF.

The chain carries TRBV5-4 and TRBJ1-5; no definite D call. Germline CDR1 and CDR2: SGHNT and YYREEE (reference sequence). The V and J ends lost 4 bases and 10 bases respectively, with 15 bases between them. This CDR3 has 13 residues. Written as DNA, the CDR3 is TGTGCCAGCAGCCGGTCCCCTTCCCAACCCCAGCATTTT. Amino acids: CASSRSPSQPQHF. The variable domain in full, with the rest retrieved from reference TRBV5-4 and TRBJ1-5, is ETGVTQSPTHLIKTRGQQVTLRCSSQSGHNTVSWYQQALGQGPQFIFQYYREEENGRGNFPPRFSGLQFPNYSSELNVNALELDDSALYLCASSRSPSQPQHFGDGTRLSIL.

In its sample, this clone was seen a few times. The chain joins TRBV29-1 to TRBJ2-7; tentatively, D is TRBD1 or TRBD2 (5 bases each). The CDR3 sequence is 14 residues long. Trimming shortened V by 4 bases and J by 1 base, and 14 bases separated the two germline ends. The germline gives CDR1 SQVTM, CDR2 ANQGSEA. This CDR3 is CSVGGAGGSYEQYF. As DNA, the CDR3 is TGCAGCGTTGGAGGGGCAGGCGGATCCTACGAGCAGTACTTC.

This clone has at least ten counts. The gene calls are TRBV6-1 and TRBJ2-7; 9 bases map to TRBD2. Trimming took 4 bases from V and 0 from J; bases not matched to a gene: 4. The length of the CDR3 is 15 residues. CDR1 is MNHNS, CDR2 SASEGT, per germline. The CDR3 DNA sequence: TGTGCCAGCAGTGGGACTAGCGATAGCTCCTACGAGCAGTACTTC. It translates to CASSGTSDSSYEQYF.

In this sample, this clone turned up a few times. The chain uses TRBV29-1 and TRBJ2-2; 7 bases line up with TRBD1. Germline assignment: CDR1 SQVTM and CDR2 ANQGSEA. V shed 3 bases and J 3 bases; nucleotides not matched to a gene: 4. The CDR3 has 14 amino acids. DNA for the CDR3: TGCAGCGTTGAGGGGCAGGGGGACACCGGGGAGCTGTTTTTT. Translated, it gives CSVEGQGDTGELFF.

The chain couples TRBV6-5 to TRBJ2-7; possibly TRBD1 for D (5 bases). V was cut by 6 bases and J by 4 bases, with 10 bases left in between. This CDR3 spans 12 amino acids. Germline CDR1 MNHEY, CDR2 SVGAGI. Here the CDR3 reads CASSPTVYEQYF. The CDR3, as DNA: TGTGCCAGCAGCCCGACAGTATACGAGCAGTACTTC.

This clone has just one count. The chain couples TRBV30 to TRBJ1-6; 11 nucleotides match TRBD1. The CDR3 contains 15 residues. CDR1 and CDR2 (germline): GTSNPN, SVGIG (reference sequence). V was clipped by 5 bases and J by 10 bases; unmatched bases: 10. CDR3 nucleotide sequence: TGTGCCTGGCGAAGGACGGGACAGGGGGGATCACCCCTCCACTTT. Protein: CAWRRTGQGGSPLHF.

This clone was detected only a few times. Other DNA sequences in this sample translate to the same CDR3. The chain carries TRBV2 and TRBJ2-7; no firm D call. V was shortened by 4 bases and J by 2 bases, with 0 bases between the two germline ends. The germline V gene has CDR1 SNHLY and CDR2 FYNNEI. The CDR3 has 10 residues. In DNA form, the CDR3 reads TGTGCCAGCAGTGCCTACGAGCAGTACTTC. Its translation: CASSAYEQYF.

This chain links TRBV29-1 with TRBJ2-1; D unclear. This CDR3 has 13 residues. Germline CDR1 reads SQVTM; CDR2 reads ANQGSEA. The V gene lost 0 bases and the J gene lost 8 bases, with 11 bases spanning the gap. The CDR3 DNA follows: TGCAGCGTTGAAGATTCGGGTAGCTATGAGCAGTTCTTC. Encoded protein: CSVEDSGSYEQFF.

As concerns this clone: The same CDR3 also results from other DNA sequences found in this sample. The chain combines TRBV2 with TRBJ2-7, with D possibly being TRBD2 (6 bases). CDR3 length: 10 residues. V dropped 8 bases and J dropped 6 bases, with 8 bases sitting between them. Germline CDR1 SNHLY, CDR2 FYNNEI. The CDR3 coding sequence is TGTGCCAGCGGGGGGACCGAGCAGTACTTC. This sequence encodes CASGGTEQYF.

The chain combines TRBV10-3 with TRBJ2-6, with D maybe TRBD1 (6 bases). Trimming cost V 10 bases and J 0 bases, with 13 bases left between them. Germline CDR1 ENHRY, CDR2 SYGVKD. The CDR3 runs to 15 residues. Here the CDR3 reads CATRQVTSGANVLTF. CDR3 sequence (DNA): TGTGCCACCAGACAGGTGACCTCTGGGGCCAACGTCCTGACTTTC.

A few counts support this clone. The V call is TRBV9, the J call TRBJ2-1; the D gene is possibly TRBD2 (5 bases). The CDR3 contains 14 residues. Germline V gene data show CDR1 as SGDLS and CDR2 as YYNGEE. Trimming shortened V by 1 base and J by 7 bases, and 12 bases separated the two germline ends. For the CDR3, the DNA is TGTGCCAGCAGCGTAATGGGAGACGGAAATGAGCAGTTCTTC. Translated, it gives CASSVMGDGNEQFF.